Sequencing of this T cell receptor (beta chain) was carried out in a study of T cells in Graves' hyperthyroidism and ophthalmopathy. Regions amplified from RNA transcripts were the TCR beta CDR3 regions. The TCR CDR3 was amplified in a first-round RT-PCR using the HTBI primer set. TCRdb used MiXCR to reprocess the multiplex PCR reads, holding one entry per CDR3 protein. The table records 200,000 to 250,000 distinct CDR3 sequences, approximately 20% of them present only once. This clonotype occurred a few times. Between the trimmed V and J ends, which lost 5 bases and 7 bases, there was a span of 18 bases. This CDR3 is built from 15 residues. In germline, CDR1 is SGHRS, CDR2 YFSETQ. Graves' hyperthyroidism was deemed stable given no ophthalmopathy progression within 18 months. Newly diagnosed hyperthyroidism, duration under 2 months, in patients aged 18 to 65. Thyroid ultrasound and orbital computed tomography, with clinical symptoms and serum thyroxine and TRAb, informed diagnoses.

This clonotype was obtained from a man aged 35 to 55 with Graves' hyperthyroidism. The sequenced material came from blood. This chain connects TRBV5-1 to TRBJ1-4, with D tentatively TRBD1 (6 bases). The CDR3 protein is CASRIGVQGGEKLFF. The CDR3 DNA reads as TGCGCCAGCAGGATTGGTGTACAGGGCGGTGAAAAACTGTTTTTT.